This entry features one T cell receptor (beta chain) sequence. Its antigen remains unidentified. With 11 bases clipped from V and 0 bases from J, the junction kept 10 bases outside the gene matches. The CDR3 spans 16 residues. Germline V CDR1 and CDR2: LNHDA, SQIVND (reference sequence). The assay was immunoSEQ multiplex PCR, and TCRdb's table has in-frame clones only and misses some. The sample yields about 50,000 clones, nearly 90% seen once. This record comes from a study of CD4+ T cells in melanoma. Study results and limitations: Neoantigen-specific CD4+ T cells in melanoma reportedly had diverse differentiation states. A reported correlation linked neoantigen-specific CD4+ T cells to CD8+, macrophage and B cell function.

The V gene is TRBV19, the J gene TRBJ2-2, with 9 bases identical to TRBD1. This sequence originates from a human donor with melanoma. Sequencing was done on a sample of peripheral blood. CDR3 bases: TGTGCCGCAGCCGAGAGGACAGGGGCGAACACCGGGGAGCTGTTTTTT. Its translation is CAAAERTGANTGELFF.